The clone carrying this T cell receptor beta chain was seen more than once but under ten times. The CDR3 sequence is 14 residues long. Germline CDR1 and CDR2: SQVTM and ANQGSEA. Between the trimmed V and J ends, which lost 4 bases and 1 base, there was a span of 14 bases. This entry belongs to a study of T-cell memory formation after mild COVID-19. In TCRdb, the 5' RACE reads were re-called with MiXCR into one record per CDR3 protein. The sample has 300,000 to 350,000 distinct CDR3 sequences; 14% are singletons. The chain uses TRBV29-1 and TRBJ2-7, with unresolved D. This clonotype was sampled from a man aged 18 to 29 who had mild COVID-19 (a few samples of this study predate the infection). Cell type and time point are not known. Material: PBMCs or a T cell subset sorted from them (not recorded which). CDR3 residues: CSVVTAASSYEQYF. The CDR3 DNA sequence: TGCAGCGTTGTGACGGCAGCATCGTCCTACGAGCAGTACTTC.